This T cell receptor (beta chain) was observed in a study of CD8 T cells in ankylosing spondylitis. The CDR3 is 15 residues long. Quantitative molecular-barcoded 5'-RACE generated the TCR beta libraries. TCRdb redid the calling of the 5' RACE reads with MiXCR, one entry per CDR3 protein. This sample yields roughly 68,000 distinct CDR3 sequences, of which around 6.5% are seen a single time; about 4.6% belongs to the top ten. This clonotype was seen a few times. One end of the junction varies from germline; a read error may be responsible. The sequence was obtained from a male donor with ankylosing spondylitis. The source material was synovial fluid, either unsorted or a sorted T cell fraction (not recorded which). The chain is built from TRBV12-3 or TRBV12-4 and TRBJ1-4; possible D gene TRBD1, 6 bases. CDR3 DNA: TGTGTCAGCAGTTTTGAAACAGGGCTGGGTGAAAAACTGTTTTTT. Translation: CVSSFETGLGEKLFF.